This TCR beta chain was profiled in a study of blood T cell repertoires in COVID-19 (dated by TCRdb to 2019 to 2021). About the full investigation: The collaborator samples originated in the United States, Italy and Spain and spanned the acute and convalescent phases of COVID-19. Samples came from the ongoing ImmuneRACE study (first 160 participants) plus 1,254 subjects from 6 global collaborators. The repertoires were released in a freely available public database meant as a resource for research on the immune response to SARS-CoV-2. The material from the prospective study consisted of cDNA or gDNA derived from T cells, B-cell-depleted T cells, or PBMCs. Where available, HLA class I and class II types were taken from metadata supplied by the sample provider and were not determined by assay-based typing. Nearly every sample came with metadata listing a de-identified subject ID, COVID-19 status, age in years and sex. Deeply sampled blood TCRbeta repertoires from subjects exposed to, actively infected with, or recovered from COVID-19 were included in the dataset. The full study reports these points: The amount of clinical and demographic metadata varied by source and participant and was provided uncurated.

The CDR3 sequence holds 12 residues, the cysteine and phenylalanine included. Only CDR3 DNA remains: 36 bases, in frame from the first base. The germline V gene supplies CDR1 SQVTM and CDR2 ANQGSEA. V and J lose 7 bases and 0 bases, and a span of 9 bases separates them. Comment on this clone: The antigen this receptor binds is unknown. Base quality data are lacking; no much larger clone is found one base away.

Enrolling through a virtual design, the prospective study's participants ranged in age from roughly 18 to 95 years and lived across roughly 24 United States geographic areas. Cohort assignment in the prospective study relied on participant-reported clinical history from a screening survey and a study questionnaire. For ImmuneRACE Cohort 3, a participant was defined as recovered based on two consecutive negative NP/OP PCR tests, clearance by a healthcare professional, or resolution of symptoms. In the prospective study, mobile phlebotomists collected whole blood, serum and a nasopharyngeal or oropharyngeal swab from each participant. Participants in the prospective study had the option to provide additional blood draws and questionnaires over a roughly two-month period. Prospective study blood samples were shipped either frozen or at room temperature before DNA extraction. TCRbeta CDR3 regions were amplified from genomic DNA by means of the immunoSEQ Assay, a bias-controlled multiplex PCR. In the original analysis: Within the assay, amplification of reference gene primers was used to estimate how many nucleated cells each sample contained. To quantify the absolute abundance of each unique TCRbeta CDR3 rearrangement, sequence reads were collapsed and filtered. For each sample, productive Simpson clonality was calculated by taking the square root of Simpson's diversity index across productive rearrangements. The clones in this table, taken by TCRdb from immuneACCESS, are in-frame only. Not every clone is retained; where verified, under half of the shortfall comes from an unresolved V gene, and the cause of the rest is unknown. That table gives V, J and clone size, and the DNA gave D and trimming. Counted in this sample were around 200,000 clones; over 80% of them appeared once. 1.2% of the sample belongs to the ten largest clones.

The sequence was obtained from a man under 40 who had recovered from COVID-19. Material: PBMCs or T cells enriched from blood (not recorded which). In this chain, TRBV29-1 is recombined with TRBJ1-1; there is no confident call for the D gene. In nucleotide form, the sequence is TGCAGCGCCGGGAAGGTGAACACTGAAGCTTTCTTT. The translation is CSAGKVNTEAFF.